Presented here are 3 T cell receptor beta chains from one specimen sequenced in a study of shared clonotypes between healthy human individuals. The protocol was immunoSEQ multiplex PCR, while the TCRdb copy is restricted to in-frame clones and leaves out a portion. The data contain hundreds of thousands of clones, around 73% of them singletons. Sequencing was done on a sample of memory CD4+ T cells sorted from blood. Subset here: CD45RA-negative fraction. Source of these receptors: a woman aged 25 to 45 in good health.

The chain has TRBV2 and TRBJ1-2, with 7 bases matching TRBD1. V lost 9 bases and J lost 9; bases outside the gene matches: 13. Germline V gene data show CDR1 as SNHLY and CDR2 as FYNNEI. CDR3 length equals 13 residues. This chain's CDR3 is CARRETGSASYTF. The CDR3 DNA reads TGTGCCAGAAGAGAGACAGGGTCTGCTAGCTACACCTTC.

The V gene is TRBV28, the J gene TRBJ1-1; D might be TRBD1 (5 bases). Germline V gene sequence: CDR1 MDHEN, CDR2 SYDVKM. The CDR3 spans 12 residues. The V gene lost 5 bases and the J gene lost 11 bases, with 15 bases spanning the gap. The CDR3 loop is CASSIGHARAFF. CDR3 DNA: TGTGCCAGCAGTATCGGACATGCACGGGCTTTCTTT.

This rearrangement joins TRBV7-7 to TRBJ2-1; D may be TRBD1 (6 bases). Germline assignment: CDR1 SSHAT and CDR2 FNYEAQ (reference sequence). Trimming stripped 5 bases from V and 5 bases from J, with 16 bases between. This CDR3 has 15 amino acids. The CDR3 bases are TGTGCCAGCAGCCCACAGGGCCTCTGGGACAATGAGCAGTTCTTC. Residues: CASSPQGLWDNEQFF.